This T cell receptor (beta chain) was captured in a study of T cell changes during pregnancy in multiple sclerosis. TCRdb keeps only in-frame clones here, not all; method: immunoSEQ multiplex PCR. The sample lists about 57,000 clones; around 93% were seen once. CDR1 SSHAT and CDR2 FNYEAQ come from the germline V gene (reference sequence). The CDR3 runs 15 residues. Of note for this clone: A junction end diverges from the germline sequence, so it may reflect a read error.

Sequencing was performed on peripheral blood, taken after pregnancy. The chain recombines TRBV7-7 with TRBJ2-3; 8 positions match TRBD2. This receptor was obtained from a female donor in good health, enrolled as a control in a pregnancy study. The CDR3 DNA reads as TGTGCTAGCAGCTTAGGACTAGCCGGGGCAGATACGCAGTATTTT. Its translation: CASSLGLAGADTQYF.